This note documents a single T cell receptor (beta chain) sequence. The data were produced by immunoSEQ multiplex PCR, yet TCRdb's version contains in-frame clones alone and is incomplete. The data hold 200,000 to 300,000 clones, with about 87% observed a single time. These data originate in a study of blood T cell repertoires in COVID-19. For the study at large: Specimens from acute and convalescent COVID-19 originated in the United States, Italy and Spain. T cells, B-cell-depleted T cells, or PBMCs supplied cDNA or gDNA.

This CDR3 is built from 15 residues. Germline V gene sequence: CDR1 SGHRS, CDR2 YFSETQ. V lost 3 bases and J 0 bases, leaving 10 bases between the germline ends. The sample comprised peripheral blood. This TCR was sampled from a woman aged 40 to 50 who had recovered from COVID-19. The rearrangement joins TRBV5-1 to TRBJ1-3; D might be TRBD1 (5 bases). The CDR3 coding sequence is TGCGCCAGCAGCTCCCTCGGGGGCTCTGGAAACACCATATATTTT. Encoded protein: CASSSLGGSGNTIYF.